This T cell receptor beta chain was sequenced for a study of spatial heterogeneity in lung cancer. Study as a whole: Alpha-chain sequences were consistently detected less often than beta-chain sequences.

V gave up 0 bases and J gave up 3 bases, with 9 bases separating them. The germline V gene encodes CDR1 SGHTA and CDR2 FQGNSA. CDR3 length equals 14 residues. This clonotype was observed at least ten times. Its antigen is not known. One entry per CDR3 protein results from TCRdb running MiXCR on the 5' RACE reads. In the table there are 11,000 to 15,000 distinct CDR3 sequences, about 4.8% of which are singletons. Notes on the study in general: When ubiquitous and regional expanded TCRs were counted, their numbers tracked ubiquitous and regional nonsynonymous mutations, respectively. It was estimated that coverage of tumor T cells reached 5.5% to 7.5% for alpha chains and 12% to 15% for beta chains. Counts of expanded intratumoral alpha and beta TCRs tracked tumor mutation counts.

Time point denoted: sample taken at primary tumor resection. Unsorted whole RNA from tumor, nontumor lung or frozen PBMC underwent sequencing. The specimen comprised lung tumor tissue, sampled at surgery. The TCR sequence derives from a female donor with early-stage non-small cell lung cancer. J is TRBJ2-7 and V is TRBV7-2, with D possibly being TRBD1 (6 bases). The CDR3 sequence is CASSLAPDSYEQYF. CDR3 bases: TGTGCCAGCAGCTTAGCCCCGGACAGCTACGAGCAGTACTTC.